One sample yielded the 27 T cell receptor beta chains listed below, sequenced in a study of read filtering for tumor transcriptome and immune sequencing. Molecular barcoded adaptors covering alpha/delta and beta/gamma chains were used on approximately 400 ng RNA. TCRdb fed the reads into MiXCR, producing one record per CDR3 protein. This table has over 50,000 distinct CDR3 sequences, about 19% appearing once. Sequences were obtained from a population of CD138-negative cells sorted from bone marrow. The receptors come from a donor at least 40 years old with multiple myeloma.

This clonotype was seen a few times. This rearrangement joins TRBV19 to TRBJ2-7; D is undetermined. V lost 7 bases and J 2 bases, leaving 12 bases between the germline ends. Germline CDR1 reads LNHDA; CDR2 reads SQIVND (reference sequence). This CDR3 spans 13 amino acids. CDR3 nucleotides: TGTGCCAGTAAGAGCCCAAACACCTACGAGCAGTACTTC. It specifies CASKSPNTYEQYF.

In this sample, this clonotype turned up a few times. This chain uses TRBV2 with TRBJ2-2, with D possibly TRBD1 on 6 matching bases. The CDR3 runs 14 residues. V lost 7 bases to trimming and J lost 1 base, with 10 bases between them. Germline assignment: CDR1 SNHLY and CDR2 FYNNEI. The CDR3 here is CASTLGGNTGELFF. The CDR3 coding sequence is TGTGCCAGCACCCTAGGGGGGAACACCGGGGAGCTGTTTTTT.

In this sample, this clonotype turned up many times. The rearrangement links TRBV20-1 to TRBJ1-5; 10 bases map to TRBD1. Per the germline V gene, CDR1 is DFQATT and CDR2 is SNEGSKA (reference sequence). The CDR3 sequence is 17 residues long. Losses at the gene ends were 8 bases for V and 0 bases for J; bases not matched to a gene: 13. The CDR3 DNA sequence: TGCAGTCCGCGACAGGGGGCGGTGGTTGGTAGCAATCAGCCCCAGCATTTT. Its translation: CSPRQGAVVGSNQPQHF.

In this sample, this clonotype turned up many times. The chain employs TRBV6-1 and TRBJ1-5; D is ambiguous. CDR3 length: 14 amino acids. V lost 7 bases and J 1 base, leaving 11 bases between the germline ends. CDR1 and CDR2 from the germline V gene are MNHNS and SASEGT. The CDR3 coding sequence is TGTGCCAGCACCGAGTGGGTAAGCAATCAGCCCCAGCATTTT. Its protein is CASTEWVSNQPQHF.

There are many counts of this clonotype. The chain is built from TRBV11-2 and TRBJ2-5, with D tentatively TRBD2 (7 bases). CDR3 size: 14 residues. V gave up 3 bases and J gave up 2 bases, with 10 bases separating them. Looked up from germline, CDR1 is SGHAT and CDR2 is FQNNGV. CDR3 coding DNA: TGTGCCAGCAGCTTCGGGGGGCAGCAAGAGACCCAGTACTTC. Amino acid sequence: CASSFGGQQETQYF.

At least ten counts were recorded for this clonotype. The V gene is TRBV20-1, the J gene TRBJ1-1; no reliable D call. The CDR3 runs 14 residues. Germline CDR1 reads DFQATT; CDR2 reads SNEGSKA (reference sequence). V dropped 5 bases and J dropped 1 base, with 14 bases sitting between them. In DNA form, the CDR3 reads TGCAGTGCTGGAAACCCAGGCGGGAACACTGAAGCTTTCTTT. This encodes CSAGNPGGNTEAFF.

Many counts were recorded for this clonotype. The J gene is TRBJ2-1, the V gene TRBV7-2; 7 nucleotides line up with TRBD2. The germline CDR1 and CDR2 sequences are SGHTA and FQGNSA. The V segment lost 0 bases and the J segment 7 bases; nucleotides outside the gene matches: 6. The CDR3 runs to 15 residues. The CDR3 loop is CASSLAGGPQNEQFF. Written as DNA, the CDR3 is TGTGCCAGCAGCTTAGCGGGAGGGCCCCAGAATGAGCAGTTCTTC.

This clonotype was counted a few times. V usage is TRBV5-1 and J usage is TRBJ2-7; TRBD2 matches 8 bases. The CDR3 sequence is 14 residues long. Losses at the gene ends were 4 bases for V and 2 bases for J; bases not matched to a gene: 5. Germline assignment: CDR1 SGHRS and CDR2 YFSETQ. The CDR3 here is CASSASLAAYEQYF. CDR3 nucleotide sequence: TGCGCCAGCAGCGCCTCACTAGCGGCCTACGAGCAGTACTTC.

This clonotype came up many times. The chain links TRBV5-1 to TRBJ2-1, with TRBD2 as a possible D gene (5 bases). Trimming took 0 bases from V and 2 from J, leaving 9 bases between them. Germline loops: CDR1 SGHRS, CDR2 YFSETQ. The CDR3 runs to 15 residues. CDR3 residues: CASSLGAATYNEQFF. As DNA, the CDR3 is TGCGCCAGCAGCTTGGGAGCGGCTACCTACAATGAGCAGTTCTTC.

This clonotype has a count of ten or more. V is TRBV7-2 and J is TRBJ1-4; D unresolved. The CDR3 runs 17 residues. CDR1 and CDR2 from the germline V gene are SGHTA and FQGNSA. V shed 2 bases and J shed 7 bases, with 20 bases lying between them. The CDR3 sequence is CASSLTQFIGGSEKLFF. The CDR3 DNA sequence: TGTGCCAGCAGCTTAACTCAGTTTATTGGTGGGAGTGAAAAACTGTTTTTT.

The DNA of the CDR3 is TGTGCCAGCAGTTTGGGCCCCGGGTCTAGCAAGGCCTACGAGCAGTACTTC. Translation: CASSLGPGSSKAYEQYF. The chain couples TRBV28 to TRBJ2-7; a possible D gene is TRBD2 (5 bases). Germline V gene lookup returns CDR1 MDHEN and CDR2 SYDVKM. The CDR3 covers 17 residues. The V and J ends lost 3 bases and 2 bases respectively, with 20 bases between them.

This clonotype was seen repeatedly, ten times or more. The chain combines TRBV10-2 with TRBJ1-1, with a weak D call TRBD1 (5 bases). This CDR3 contains 14 residues. V lost 2 bases and J 6 bases, leaving 13 bases between the germline ends. Germline values: CDR1 WSHSY, CDR2 SAAADI. CDR3 nucleotide sequence: TGCGCCAGCAGTGAGCTCGGGGGTACGGCTGAAGCTTTCTTT. It is translated as CASSELGGTAEAFF.

This clonotype was found many times. This chain connects TRBV3-1 to TRBJ2-7; D is ambiguous. The V and J ends lost 6 bases and 0 bases respectively, with 12 bases between them. This CDR3 is 14 amino acids long. In germline, CDR1 is LGHDT, CDR2 YNNKEL (reference sequence). CDR3 residues: CASSRRVSSYEQYF. CDR3 bases: TGTGCCAGCAGTCGACGGGTTTCCTCCTACGAGCAGTACTTC.

This clonotype has at least ten counts. The chain combines TRBV6-1 with TRBJ2-7; the D gene is possibly TRBD2 (5 bases). From germline, CDR1 is MNHNS and CDR2 SASEGT. V was pared by 7 bases and J by 2 bases, with 15 bases between. This CDR3 is built from 14 residues. The CDR3 DNA is TGTGCCAGCATGGACTTCAACCCACCCTACGAGCAGTACTTC. Translated, it gives CASMDFNPPYEQYF.

This clonotype showed up many times. This chain connects TRBV4-2 to TRBJ1-1; D is unclear. Germline-derived CDR1 and CDR2 are LGHNA and YNFKEQ. V was cut by 0 bases and J by 5 bases, with 13 bases left in between. The CDR3 runs to 15 residues. CDR3 sequence: CASSQEIGRTTEAFF. In nucleotides, the CDR3 is TGTGCCAGCAGCCAAGAAATTGGCAGAACGACTGAAGCTTTCTTT.

A note on this clonotype: A single base separates this from a much larger clone, so it may be a read error. The V and J genes are TRBV5-4 and TRBJ2-2; D may be TRBD1 (6 bases). CDR1 and CDR2 from the germline V gene are SGHNT and YYREEE (reference sequence). The CDR3 runs to 16 residues. The V gene lost 4 bases and the J gene lost 4 bases, with 17 bases spanning the gap. The CDR3 is CASSLSRDTLTGELFF. The CDR3 coding sequence is TGTGCCAGCAGCCTGTCCCGGGACACACTCACCGGGGAGCTGTTTTTT. The full variable domain, completed using reference TRBV5-4 and TRBJ2-2, is ETGVTQSPTHLIKTRGQQVTLRCSSQSGHNTVSWYQQALGQGPQFIFQYYREEENGRGNFPPRFSGLQFPNYSSELNVNALELDDSALYLCASSLSRDTLTGELFFGEGSRLTVL.

In this sample, this clonotype turned up many times. The chain uses TRBV7-6 and TRBJ2-1, with 8 nucleotides matching TRBD2. The CDR3 spans 14 residues. Germline CDR1 reads SGHVS; CDR2 reads FNYEAQ. Unmatched junction bases numbered 7, after V lost 7 bases and J lost 5 bases. This chain's CDR3 is CASKERETNNEQFF. Here the CDR3 DNA reads TGTGCCAGCAAAGAGCGGGAGACCAACAATGAGCAGTTCTTC.

On this clonotype itself: This may stem from a read error, because a much larger clone lies one nucleotide away. DNA for the CDR3: TGTGCCAGCAGCTTAGCGGGTGGGGGCACTGAAGCTTTCTTT. As protein: CASSLAGGGTEAFF. This chain connects TRBV11-1 to TRBJ1-1; tentative D call: TRBD1 (5 bases). Germline loops: CDR1 SGHAT, CDR2 FQDESV (reference sequence). The CDR3 covers 14 residues. V was pared by 0 bases and J by 4 bases, with 9 bases between. The variable domain in full, with the rest retrieved from reference TRBV11-1 and TRBJ1-1, is EAEVAQSPRYKITEKSQAVAFWCDPISGHATLYWYRQILGQGPELLVQFQDESVVDDSQLPKDRFSAERLKGVDSTLKIQPAELGDSAMYLCASSLAGGGTEAFFGQGTRLTVV.

This clonotype was seen many times. The CDR3 protein is CSARVGQGLNTEAFF. CDR3 sequence (DNA): TGCAGTGCTAGAGTAGGACAGGGCCTTAACACTGAAGCTTTCTTT. This chain joins TRBV20-1 and TRBJ1-1; 8 bases map to TRBD1. Trimming cost V 1 base and J 2 bases; bases outside gene matches: 6. The CDR3 contains 15 residues. The germline V gene has CDR1 DFQATT and CDR2 SNEGSKA (reference sequence).

This clonotype was observed at least ten times. The chain recombines TRBV29-1 with TRBJ2-3, with TRBD1 identical over 8 bases. CDR3 length equals 15 residues. The J segment lost 2 bases and the V segment lost 0 bases, leaving 4 bases of the junction unmatched. Germline assignment: CDR1 SQVTM and CDR2 ANQGSEA. CDR3 loop: CSVEDFRGLTDTQYF. In nucleotides, the CDR3 is TGCAGCGTTGAAGATTTCAGGGGGCTCACAGATACGCAGTATTTT.

Remarks on this clonotype: A read error may explain this, as a much larger clone is one base away. This chain joins TRBV20-1 and TRBJ1-1, with D hard to call. Germline values: CDR1 DFQATT, CDR2 SNEGSKA (reference sequence). The CDR3 is 11 residues long. Trimming left V 7 bases short and J 6 bases short, with 12 bases between. The CDR3 here is CSVRAGAEAFF. The CDR3 nucleotides are TGCAGTGTGAGGGCGGGAGCTGAAGCTTTCTTT.

J is TRBJ1-3 and V is TRBV20-1, with 9 bases identical to TRBD1. The V segment lost 4 bases and the J segment 10 bases; nucleotides outside the gene matches: 11. The CDR3 is made up of 14 amino acids. The germline V gene encodes CDR1 DFQATT and CDR2 SNEGSKA (reference sequence). The CDR3 loop reads CSAKGQGNINTIYF. CDR3 sequence (DNA): TGCAGTGCTAAGGGACAGGGAAATATTAATACCATATATTTT.

This clonotype was seen many times. The chain recombines TRBV12-3 or TRBV12-4 with TRBJ1-1; D ambiguous. The CDR3 covers 14 residues. V shed 7 bases and J shed 5 bases, with 17 bases lying between them. CDR3 sequence: CASTEGGMLTEAFF. DNA for the CDR3: TGTGCCAGCACCGAGGGAGGGATGTTAACTGAAGCTTTCTTT.

The table lists this clonotype with many counts. This rearrangement joins TRBV7-3 to TRBJ1-6; the match to TRBD1 covers 10 bases. Looked up from germline, CDR1 is SGHTA and CDR2 is FQGTGA. Unmatched junction bases numbered 4, after V lost 5 bases and J lost 6 bases. The CDR3 is made up of 15 amino acids. The DNA for the CDR3 is TGTGCCAGCAGCCATGGGACAGGGGCTAATTCACCCCTCCACTTT. This translates into CASSHGTGANSPLHF.

Many counts were recorded for this clonotype. The chain recombines TRBV29-1 with TRBJ1-1, with 8 positions matching TRBD1. Germline V gene data show CDR1 as SQVTM and CDR2 as ANQGSEA. The CDR3 length is 12 residues. The ends lost 7 bases at V and 11 bases at J; junction bases unmatched: 12. CDR3 region: CSAGGTGEGAFF. The CDR3 DNA reads as TGCAGCGCTGGAGGGACAGGAGAAGGGGCTTTCTTT.

This clonotype was counted at least ten times. V usage is TRBV14 and J usage is TRBJ2-5, with D unclear. This CDR3 has 17 amino acids. V was pared by 1 base and J by 0 bases, with 15 bases between. Germline V CDR1 and CDR2: SGHDN, FVKESK. The CDR3 loop reads CASSQVWGTSDQETQYF. The CDR3 DNA is TGTGCCAGCAGCCAAGTTTGGGGAACGTCAGACCAAGAGACCCAGTACTTC.

This clonotype was counted many times. The J gene is TRBJ1-1, the V gene TRBV12-3 or TRBV12-4, with D possibly matching TRBD1 (5 bases). V was cut by 6 bases and J by 9 bases, with 11 bases left in between. CDR3 length equals 11 residues. In DNA, the CDR3 is TGTGCCAGCAGCCCGGGGCCCAAAGCTTTCTTT. It translates to CASSPGPKAFF.